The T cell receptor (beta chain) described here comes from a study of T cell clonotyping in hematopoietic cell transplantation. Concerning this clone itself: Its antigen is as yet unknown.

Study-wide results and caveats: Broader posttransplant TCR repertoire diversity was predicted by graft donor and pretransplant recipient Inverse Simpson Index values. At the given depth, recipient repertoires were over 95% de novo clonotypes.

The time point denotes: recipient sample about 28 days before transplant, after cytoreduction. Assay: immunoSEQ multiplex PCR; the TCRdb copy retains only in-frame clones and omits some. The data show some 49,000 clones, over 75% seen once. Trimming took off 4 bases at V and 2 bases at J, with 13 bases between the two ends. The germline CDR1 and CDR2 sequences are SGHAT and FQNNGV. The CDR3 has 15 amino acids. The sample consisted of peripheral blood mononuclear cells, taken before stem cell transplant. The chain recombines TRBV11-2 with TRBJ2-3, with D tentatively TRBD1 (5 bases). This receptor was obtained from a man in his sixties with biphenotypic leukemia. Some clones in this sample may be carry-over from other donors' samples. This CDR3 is CASSSRQPTTDTQYF. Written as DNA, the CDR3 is TGTGCCAGCAGCTCCCGACAGCCAACCACAGATACGCAGTATTTT.